The rows below give T cell receptor beta chains drawn from one sample of a study of T cell changes during pregnancy in multiple sclerosis. Generated by immunoSEQ multiplex PCR, the TCRdb table keeps only in-frame clones and is missing some. The sample yields roughly 38,000 clones, over 75% seen once. The sequencing here drew on CD4+ T cells from peripheral blood mononuclear cells, taken before pregnancy. The receptors derive from a female donor with multiple sclerosis, enrolled in a pregnancy study. Each CDR3 is given with its conserved first and last residue. Each record gives: V gene, clone size, D gene, J gene, CDR3 protein, CDR3 DNA. The D gene is left open where the match is weak. Only some rows state a clone size, as once, few, many or a class for expanded clones.

TRBV19	-	-	TRBJ2-1	CASSWLRQPYNEQFF	TGTGCCAGTAGTTGGTTACGACAGCCGTACAATGAGCAGTTCTTC
TRBV28	-	-	TRBJ2-7	CASRDPDNHYEQYF	TGTGCCAGCAGAGACCCCGACAATCACTACGAGCAGTACTTC
TRBV5-1	-	-	TRBJ2-5	CASSLASGPGQETQYF	TGCGCCAGCAGCTTGGCCTCAGGGCCGGGTCAGGAGACCCAGTACTTC
TRBV29-1	once	-	TRBJ1-5	CSVAGGSNQPQHF	TGCAGCGTTGCGGGGGGTTCCAATCAGCCCCAGCATTTT
TRBV29-1	-	-	TRBJ1-2	CSVEDRITNYGYTF	TGCAGCGTTGAAGACAGGATCACTAACTATGGCTACACCTTC
TRBV5-1	once	-	TRBJ2-5	CASSSGETQYF	TGCGCCAGCAGCTCCGGGGAGACCCAGTACTTC
TRBV7-9	-	TRBD2	TRBJ2-1	CASSLTSGKTSYNEQFF	TGTGCCAGCAGCTTAACTAGCGGGAAGACCTCCTACAATGAGCAGTTCTTC
TRBV7-2	-	TRBD2	TRBJ2-1	CASSLEASGYNEQFF	TGTGCCAGCAGCTTAGAGGCTAGCGGTTACAATGAGCAGTTCTTC
TRBV7-9	-	TRBD2	TRBJ2-2	CASGGDLGAGGRELFF	TGTGCCAGCGGCGGGGACTTGGGAGCGGGAGGCCGGGAGCTGTTTTTT
TRBV9	-	TRBD2	TRBJ2-7	CASSTTSGRTGYEQYF	TGTGCCAGCAGCACCACTAGCGGTCGAACCGGCTACGAGCAGTACTTC
TRBV5-1	-	TRBD1	TRBJ1-4	CASSSAQMTGGEKLFF	TGCGCCAGCAGCTCGGCCCAAATGACAGGGGGTGAAAAACTGTTTTTT
TRBV27	-	-	TRBJ1-5	CASSLRGYNQPQHF	TGTGCCAGCAGTTTAAGAGGGTACAATCAGCCCCAGCATTTT
TRBV19	-	-	TRBJ1-5	CASSRGQLGSGPQHF	TGTGCCAGTAGTAGAGGACAGTTGGGATCCGGGCCCCAGCATTTT
TRBV28	-	-	TRBJ1-1	CASSSYTEAFF	TGTGCCAGCAGCTCCTACACTGAAGCTTTCTTT
TRBV11-3	-	-	TRBJ1-1	CASSLGPGQNTEAFF	TGTGCCAGCAGCTTAGGACCGGGACAGAACACTGAAGCTTTCTTT
TRBV2	once	TRBD2	TRBJ2-2	CASTGLGRASGELFF	TGTGCCAGCACGGGTCTCGGGAGGGCCTCCGGGGAGCTGTTTTTT
TRBV5-4	-	-	TRBJ2-2	CASSRQSPPSTGELFF	TGTGCCAGCAGCCGACAGTCGCCACCTTCCACCGGGGAGCTGTTTTTT
TRBV12-5	once	-	TRBJ1-4	CASGLVPGSTPTNEKLFF	TGTGCTAGTGGTTTGGTACCGGGTTCAACCCCAACTAATGAAAAACTGTTTTTT
TRBV7-3	-	-	TRBJ1-1	CASSPGTGGTEAFF	TGTGCCAGCAGCCCTGGGACGGGGGGGACTGAAGCTTTCTTT
TRBV7-9	-	TRBD2	TRBJ2-7	CASSATGLALGYEQYF	TGTGCCAGCAGCGCCACGGGACTAGCACTAGGGTACGAGCAGTACTTC
TRBV19	few	-	TRBJ2-2	CASSFHYLNTGELFF	TGTGCCAGTAGTTTTCACTACTTGAACACCGGGGAGCTGTTTTTT
TRBV27	-	-	TRBJ2-3	CASSLGSGTRADTQYF	TGTGCCAGCAGTTTAGGGAGCGGGACAAGGGCAGATACGCAGTATTTT
TRBV28	-	-	TRBJ1-5	CASSLRQGSYNQPQHF	TGTGCCAGCAGTTTACGGCAGGGAAGTTACAATCAGCCCCAGCATTTT
TRBV19	few	TRBD1	TRBJ1-1	CASSGGTGETEAFF	TGTGCCAGTAGTGGCGGGACAGGGGAGACTGAAGCTTTCTTT
TRBV5-4	-	-	TRBJ2-1	CASSLGGTMSYNEQFF	TGTGCCAGCAGCTTGGGGGGCACAATGTCCTACAATGAGCAGTTCTTC
TRBV10-2	-	TRBD1	TRBJ2-5	CASANGQGSGETQYF	TGCGCCAGCGCCAACGGACAGGGAAGCGGCGAGACCCAGTACTTC
TRBV19	-	TRBD2	TRBJ2-2	CASSMVREGNGGELFF	TGTGCCAGTAGTATGGTGCGGGAGGGGAATGGCGGGGAGCTGTTTTTT
TRBV11-2	-	-	TRBJ2-7	CASSLFGVSGSDYEQYF	TGTGCCAGCAGCTTATTTGGGGTTAGCGGAAGTGACTACGAGCAGTACTTC
TRBV18	-	-	TRBJ1-4	CASSPRDEKLFF	TGTGCCAGCTCACCTCGCGATGAAAAACTGTTTTTT
TRBV19	-	-	TRBJ1-1	CASDKGWQVNTEAFF	TGTGCCAGCGATAAAGGTTGGCAGGTGAACACTGAAGCTTTCTTT
TRBV10-1	-	TRBD2	TRBJ2-1	CASSESTSGSWNEQFF	TGCGCCAGCAGTGAGTCAACTAGCGGGAGTTGGAATGAGCAGTTCTTC
TRBV18	-	-	TRBJ1-5	CASSPGAQEPQHF	TGTGCCAGCTCACCAGGGGCCCAGGAGCCCCAGCATTTT
TRBV5-6	-	-	TRBJ2-1	CASSLVGQNYNEQFF	TGTGCCAGCAGCTTGGTTGGACAGAACTACAATGAGCAGTTCTTC
TRBV10-1	-	-	TRBJ2-2	CASSESRRGNTGELFF	TGCGCCAGCAGTGAGTCAAGGAGGGGGAACACCGGGGAGCTGTTTTTT
TRBV25-1	-	-	TRBJ1-6	CASSDESSYNSPLHF	TGTGCCAGCAGTGATGAGAGCTCCTATAATTCACCCCTCCACTTT
TRBV30	-	-	TRBJ1-1	CAWSGAWNTEAFF	TGTGCCTGGAGTGGAGCATGGAACACTGAAGCTTTCTTT
TRBV2	-	-	TRBJ2-7	CASTKDSHEQYF	TGTGCCAGCACCAAAGACAGTCACGAGCAGTACTTC
TRBV7-7	-	TRBD2	TRBJ2-1	CASSLRAGPHYNEQFF	TGTGCTAGCAGCTTAAGAGCGGGGCCCCACTACAATGAGCAGTTCTTC
TRBV30	-	-	TRBJ1-2	CAWNRDTLGYTF	TGTGCCTGGAACCGGGACACCCTCGGCTACACCTTC
TRBV6-1	-	-	TRBJ2-3	CASSALTGTDRTDTQYF	TGTGCCAGCAGTGCCCTCACAGGCACAGATCGCACAGATACGCAGTATTTT
TRBV7-9	-	-	TRBJ2-7	CASSWDLSTSEQYF	TGTGCCAGCAGCTGGGACTTAAGTACGTCCGAGCAGTACTTC